These T cell receptor beta chains were read from a single sample in a study of response to subunit inactivated influenza vaccine. TCRdb redid the calling of the RT-PCR reads with MiXCR, one entry per CDR3 protein. The sample records some 500,000 distinct CDR3 sequences, around 13% being singletons. This specimen was PBMCs from blood, taken 35 to 45 days after vaccination. The receptor set was obtained from a man aged 50 to 60 who received an inactivated influenza vaccine. CDR3s include the opening cysteine and the closing phenylalanine or tryptophan. The D gene is left open where the match is weak. Only some rows state a clone size, as once, few, many or a class for expanded clones.

V gene	clone size	J gene	D gene	CDR3 protein	CDR3 DNA
TRBV28	NA	TRBJ1-1	NA	CASSPLRAKNTEAFF	TGTGCCAGCAGCCCCCTCCGGGCCAAGAACACTGAAGCTTTCTTT
TRBV20-1	many	TRBJ2-5	TRBD1	CSADRGGDETQYF	TGCAGCGCCGACAGGGGCGGTGACGAGACCCAGTACTTC
TRBV30	few	TRBJ2-7	NA	CAWSLGHDYEQYF	TGTGCCTGGAGCCTGGGACACGACTACGAGCAGTACTTC
TRBV7-3	few	TRBJ2-5	TRBD1	CASSPGQGTETQYF	TGTGCCAGCAGCCCGGGACAGGGTACGGAGACCCAGTACTTC
TRBV5-5	few	TRBJ1-2	NA	CASSLYGDSYGYTF	TGTGCCAGCAGCTTGTATGGGGATAGCTATGGCTACACCTTC
TRBV2	NA	TRBJ2-3	TRBD2	CASTETSGRSSPKYF	TGTGCCAGCACGGAAACTAGCGGGAGGTCCTCCCCTAAGTATTTT
TRBV20-1	NA	TRBJ2-5	NA	CSARDPLGWEETQYF	TGCAGTGCTAGAGACCCTCTAGGGTGGGAAGAGACCCAGTACTTC
TRBV4-3	NA	TRBJ2-7	NA	CASSQAPGGAYEQYF	TGCGCCAGCAGCCAAGCACCAGGCGGAGCCTACGAGCAGTACTTC
TRBV4-2	NA	TRBJ1-5	TRBD1	CASSQGGTGRNQPQHF	TGTGCCAGCAGCCAAGGGGGGACAGGGCGGAATCAGCCCCAGCATTTT
TRBV7-8	few	TRBJ1-1	NA	CASSFGRSGTNTEAFF	TGTGCCAGCAGCTTTGGCCGGAGTGGAACGAACACTGAAGCTTTCTTT
TRBV27	NA	TRBJ1-4	NA	CASSRGFTNEKLFF	TGTGCCAGCAGTCGGGGATTTACTAATGAAAAACTGTTTTTT